This T cell receptor (beta chain) was documented in a study of CD8 T cells in Susac syndrome. Notes on this clonotype: Its antigen is as yet unknown.

Germline trimming cut 2 bases from V and 5 bases from J; bases unmatched to any gene: 7. Germline CDR1 reads LGHNA; CDR2 reads YNFKEQ. There are 15 residues in the CDR3. The RNA input was roughly 0.45 to 1 ug, and it was reverse transcribed with random hexamers. TCR beta CDR3 was amplified by immunoSEQ covering 54 Vbeta and 13 Jbeta. Each CDR3 protein gets one entry after TCRdb re-called the immunoSEQ multiplex PCR reads with MiXCR. This sample has around 100,000 distinct CDR3 sequences; approximately 95% occur once, and the top ten carry approximately 0.3%. Study-wide points: Susac-specific public clones were found in total CD8+ and CD8+ TEMRA repertoires, numbering approximately 15 and five, respectively.

The sequencing sample was made of CD8+ T cells from PBMCs. The genes are TRBV4-2 and TRBJ2-5; 8 bases fit TRBD2. The source is a human donor with Susac syndrome. CDR3 nucleotides: TGTGCCAGCAGCCAAACCGCGGGAGGTGCGGAGACCCAGTACTTC. This translates into CASSQTAGGAETQYF.